This entry lists 28 T cell receptor beta chains sequenced from one sample in a study of blood T cell repertoires in COVID-19 (TCRdb year 2020). Library creation used the immunoSEQ multiplex PCR assay. Here the immuneACCESS table is served through TCRdb, limited to in-frame sequences with V and J called. Missing clones are a known gap in these copies; in checked studies unresolved V genes cover under half, and the rest lacks a known reason. This sample gives under 200,000 clones in total; around nine tenths of them show up just once. About 22% of the sample is in the top ten clones. Sequencing input: peripheral blood. The receptors originated from a man between 60 and 75 years old with active or convalescent COVID-19.

The chain has TRBV5-6 and TRBJ2-7, with 10 positions matching TRBD1. The CDR3 covers 13 residues. The germline V gene has CDR1 SGHDT and CDR2 YYEEEE. Germline trimming cut 4 bases from V and 6 bases from J; bases unmatched to any gene: 4. CDR3 sequence (DNA): TGTGCCAGCAGCGACAGGGGGCTGGGCGAGCAGTACTTC. Translated, it gives CASSDRGLGEQYF.

This clone was recorded once. The junction departs from the called germline gene at one end, perhaps through a read error. This sequence joins TRBV6-1 and TRBJ2-3, with TRBD2 matching over 7 bases. Per the germline V gene, CDR1 is MNHNS and CDR2 is SASEGT. This CDR3 region has 12 residues. The CDR3 DNA reads as TGTGCCAGCAGTGAATGCGGGGGATACGCAGTATTT. Residues: CASSECGGYAVF.

This chain joins TRBV4-1 and TRBJ2-5; TRBD1 agrees at 8 bases. V shed 1 base and J 3 bases; nucleotides not matched to a gene: 10. The germline CDR1 and CDR2 sequences are MGHRA and YSYEKL. The CDR3 is made up of 17 amino acids. The CDR3, as DNA: TGCGCCAGCAGCCAAGGCGGGACAGGAGCCACCAAAGAGACCCAGTACTTC. It codes for CASSQGGTGATKETQYF.

This chain joins TRBV11-2 and TRBJ1-5; perhaps TRBD1 as D (5 bases). The germline V gene has CDR1 SGHAT and CDR2 FQNNGV. V was pared by 4 bases and J by 4 bases, with 17 bases between. The CDR3 loop spans 16 amino acids. CDR3 residues: CASSYSMDTQNQPQHF. CDR3 bases: TGTGCCAGCAGCTACTCAATGGACACCCAAAATCAGCCCCAGCATTTT.

This chain links TRBV18 with TRBJ1-5, with a weak D call TRBD1 (6 bases). Germline V CDR1 and CDR2: KGHSH, LQKENI. The V and J ends lost 6 bases and 3 bases respectively, with 15 bases between them. This CDR3 comprises 15 residues. Here the CDR3 reads CASSPGGGNNQPQHF. The CDR3, as DNA: TGTGCCAGCTCCCCGGGGGGGGGCAACAATCAGCCCCAGCATTTT.

V is TRBV5-1 and J is TRBJ1-1, with TRBD1 identical over 12 bases. Germline CDR1 and CDR2: SGHRS and YFSETQ. V lost 4 bases, J lost 4 bases, and 11 bases stayed unmatched. The CDR3 is 17 amino acids. The DNA for the CDR3 is TGCGCCAGCAGCCTCCGGGACAGGGGGCGCATGGGCACTGAAGCTTTCTTT. Translation gives CASSLRDRGRMGTEAFF.

The rearrangement joins TRBV24-1 to TRBJ1-2; 7 nucleotides align to TRBD1. The germline V gene has CDR1 KGHDR and CDR2 SFDVKD. With V trimmed by 4 bases and J by 7 bases, 11 bases remained unmatched. The CDR3 is made up of 15 amino acids. CDR3 DNA: TGTGCCACCAGTGAGGCCGGGACAGCCGGGCGTGGCTACACCTTC. Its translation: CATSEAGTAGRGYTF.

This chain uses TRBV6-5 with TRBJ2-3; the match to TRBD2 covers 9 bases. The V gene end was trimmed by 7 bases and the J gene end by 8 bases; junction bases not matched to a gene: 10. CDR3 length: 14 amino acids. Germline assignment: CDR1 MNHEY and CDR2 SVGAGI. The CDR3 nucleotides read TGTGCCAGCAAGCGACTAGCGGTCCGGGGTACGCAGTATTTT. This codes for CASKRLAVRGTQYF.

In its sample, this clone was seen once. V is TRBV10-3 and J is TRBJ1-5, with 7 bases aligning to TRBD1. This CDR3 comprises 16 residues. Trimming removed 4 bases from V and 6 bases from J; junction bases left unmatched: 12. Germline CDR1 reads ENHRY; CDR2 reads SYGVKD. The CDR3 loop reads CAISVPDRRHGQPQHF. CDR3 coding DNA: TGTGCCATCAGTGTCCCGGACAGGCGACACGGTCAGCCCCAGCATTTT.

This rearrangement joins TRBV2 to TRBJ2-3, with unresolved D. V was pared by 6 bases and J by 0 bases, with 4 bases between. Germline CDR1 SNHLY, CDR2 FYNNEI. The CDR3 has 12 amino acids. The CDR3 bases are TGTGCCAGCAGCTACAGCACAGATACGCAGTATTTT. Residues: CASSYSTDTQYF.

The chain links TRBV10-3 to TRBJ1-1; D not certain. This CDR3 region has 14 residues. Germline CDR1 and CDR2: ENHRY and SYGVKD. Trimming took off 6 bases at V and 2 bases at J, with 13 bases between the two ends. CDR3 nucleotide sequence: TGTGCCATCAGCCGAGAGGGCGGAAACACTGAAGCTTTCTTT. As protein: CAISREGGNTEAFF.

The V and J genes are TRBV2 and TRBJ2-4; 9 bases line up with TRBD1. V lost 7 bases, J lost 8 bases, and 6 bases stayed unmatched. The CDR3 covers 13 residues. Per the germline V gene, CDR1 is SNHLY and CDR2 is FYNNEI. The CDR3 region is CASTGTGFDIQYF. The CDR3 DNA sequence: TGTGCCAGCACCGGGACAGGGTTTGACATTCAGTACTTC.

This clone was found once. The chain couples TRBV18 to TRBJ1-6; D ambiguous. Between the trimmed V and J ends, which lost 3 bases and 2 bases, there was a span of 5 bases. The CDR3 is made up of 14 amino acids. The germline gives CDR1 KGHSH, CDR2 LQKENI. The CDR3 reads CASSPQAYNSPLHF. In DNA form, the CDR3 reads TGTGCCAGCTCACCCCAGGCCTATAATTCACCCCTCCACTTT.

The chain is built from TRBV4-1 and TRBJ1-2, with no clear D. This CDR3 is built from 17 residues. Germline CDR1 and CDR2: MGHRA and YSYEKL. Trimming took 3 bases from V and 4 from J, leaving 21 bases between them. CDR3 loop: CASSHRLRELDLYGYTF. The CDR3 DNA reads as TGCGCCAGCAGCCACCGACTGAGGGAGCTCGACCTCTATGGCTACACCTTC.

This chain joins TRBV5-6 and TRBJ2-7; D is ambiguous. The germline V gene has CDR1 SGHDT and CDR2 YYEEEE. The V end lost 0 bases, the J end lost 3 bases, and 7 bases lay between the germline ends. CDR3 length equals 13 residues. CDR3 sequence reads: CASSLVHSYEQYF. CDR3 nucleotide sequence: TGTGCCAGCAGCTTGGTTCATAGCTACGAGCAGTACTTC.

The chain combines TRBV28 with TRBJ2-7, with 9 positions matching TRBD1. V was clipped by 4 bases and J by 4 bases; unmatched bases: 5. The CDR3 has 14 amino acids. Germline lookup yields CDR1 MDHEN and CDR2 SYDVKM. The CDR3 DNA reads TGTGCCAGCAGTTCCGGGACAGGGAAGTACGAGCAGTACTTC. Translated: CASSSGTGKYEQYF.

V and J are TRBV30 and TRBJ1-2; TRBD1 agrees at 8 bases. Germline loops: CDR1 GTSNPN, CDR2 SVGIG (reference sequence). J gave up 8 bases and V 0 bases, and 8 bases lay outside the gene matches. This CDR3 has 14 residues. This CDR3 reads CAWSVLGQGGGYTF. CDR3 sequence (DNA): TGTGCCTGGAGTGTACTCGGACAGGGAGGGGGCTACACCTTC.

The chain has TRBV2 and TRBJ2-5; 10 positions match TRBD2. V shed 6 bases and J 4 bases; nucleotides not matched to a gene: 8. The CDR3 consists of 15 residues. Looked up from germline, CDR1 is SNHLY and CDR2 is FYNNEI. CDR3 in amino acids: CASSELAGGGETQYF. The DNA of the CDR3 is TGTGCCAGCAGCGAGTTAGCGGGGGGAGGAGAGACCCAGTACTTC.

This sequence joins TRBV7-9 and TRBJ1-2; 7 nucleotides align to TRBD1. The CDR3 spans 14 residues. V trimming: 4 bases; J trimming: 6 bases; junction bases outside the gene matches: 8. Germline CDR1 is SEHNR and CDR2 is FQNEAQ (reference sequence). CDR3 DNA sequence: TGTGCCAGCAGCTACGTGGGACAGACCAATGGCTACACCTTC. Its protein is CASSYVGQTNGYTF.

The chain recombines TRBV6-5 with TRBJ1-6, with 7 bases identical to TRBD1. J gave up 9 bases and V 7 bases, and 6 bases lay outside the gene matches. Per germline, CDR1 MNHEY and CDR2 SVGAGI. This CDR3 spans 13 amino acids. The CDR3 reads CASKPTGLSPLHF. In nucleotides, the CDR3 is TGTGCCAGCAAGCCGACAGGGCTTTCACCCCTCCACTTT.

The CDR3 is CASSLGQGANYEQYF. CDR3 sequence (DNA): TGTGCCAGCTCACTAGGACAGGGGGCTAACTACGAGCAGTACTTC. V is TRBV18 and J is TRBJ2-7; 11 bases fit TRBD1. This CDR3 comprises 15 residues. Trimming removed 4 bases from V and 3 bases from J; junction bases left unmatched: 5. Germline V gene data show CDR1 as KGHSH and CDR2 as LQKENI. The full variable domain, its missing parts supplied by reference TRBV18 and TRBJ2-7, is NAGVMQNPRHLVRRRGQEARLRCSPMKGHSHVYWYRQLPEEGLKFMVYLQKENIIDESGMPKERFSAEFPKEGPSILRIQQVVRGDSAAYFCASSLGQGANYEQYFGPGTRLTVT.

The chain uses TRBV2 and TRBJ2-3, with 12 bases matching TRBD2. Germline V gene sequence: CDR1 SNHLY, CDR2 FYNNEI. V dropped 4 bases and J dropped 4; count of bases not matched to a gene: 9. This CDR3 region has 17 residues. CDR3 protein: CASSATLLAGGSDTQYF. For the CDR3, the DNA is TGTGCCAGCAGTGCAACCCTACTAGCGGGGGGCTCAGATACGCAGTATTTT.

This chain connects TRBV6-5 to TRBJ1-2, with D possibly TRBD1 on 5 matching bases. CDR3 size: 15 residues. Germline assignment: CDR1 MNHEY and CDR2 SVGAGI. Trimming left V 7 bases short and J 6 bases short, with 21 bases between. CDR3 protein: CASTLSQGSPHGYTF. In DNA form, the CDR3 reads TGTGCCAGCACCCTATCTCAGGGATCACCTCATGGCTACACCTTC.

About this clone itself: Other DNA variants within this sample encode the same CDR3. The chain couples TRBV5-1 to TRBJ1-3, with no clear D. Germline values: CDR1 SGHRS, CDR2 YFSETQ. This CDR3 is 15 amino acids long. The V end lost 0 bases, the J end lost 0 bases, and 7 bases lay between the germline ends. CDR3 region: CASSLDGSSGNTIYF. The CDR3 DNA is TGCGCCAGCAGCTTGGATGGTAGCTCTGGAAACACCATATATTTT. The full variable domain, in which reference TRBV5-1 and TRBJ1-3 provide the parts outside the CDR3, is KAGVTQTPRYLIKTRGQQVTLSCSPISGHRSVSWYQQTPGQGLQFLFEYFSETQRNKGNFPGRFSGRQFSNSRSEMNVSTLELGDSALYLCASSLDGSSGNTIYFGEGSWLTVV.

J is TRBJ2-4 and V is TRBV6-5, with D possibly matching TRBD2 (6 bases). V dropped 10 bases and J dropped 4 bases, with 17 bases sitting between them. The CDR3 is made up of 14 amino acids. The germline V gene has CDR1 MNHEY and CDR2 SVGAGI. The CDR3 loop is CANTAAGHKNIQYF. The CDR3, as DNA: TGTGCCAATACCGCGGCGGGGCATAAAAACATTCAGTACTTC.

The chain has TRBV29-1 and TRBJ2-3, with a possible D match to TRBD1 (6 bases). This CDR3 region has 15 residues. V was clipped by 6 bases and J by 2 bases, with 18 bases between them. Per germline, CDR1 SQVTM and CDR2 ANQGSEA. CDR3 DNA: TGCAGCGTACGAATCGAGAACAGGGTCACAGATACGCAGTATTTT. Its protein is CSVRIENRVTDTQYF.

The DNA of the CDR3 is TGTGCCAGCAGTGAAGCGGGAACAGGGCCTTTAGTTCAGCCCCAGCATTTT. It encodes CASSEAGTGPLVQPQHF. The rearrangement joins TRBV6-1 to TRBJ1-5, with D tentatively TRBD1 (6 bases). V was cut by 0 bases and J by 6 bases, with 18 bases left in between. This CDR3 is 17 amino acids long. The germline CDR1 and CDR2 sequences are MNHNS and SASEGT.

The V and J genes are TRBV6-5 and TRBJ1-4, with 10 bases matching TRBD1. The junction had 10 bases not matched to a gene; V was cut back by 11 bases and J by 7 bases. The CDR3 consists of 14 residues. CDR1 and CDR2 from the germline V gene are MNHEY and SVGAGI. Here the CDR3 DNA reads TGTGCCTCCGGGACAGGGGTATTAGGTGAAAAACTGTTTTTT. The encoded protein is CASGTGVLGEKLFF.